This TCR beta chain was observed in a study of blood T cell repertoires in COVID-19. Study overall: COVID-19 samples from acute and convalescent phases originated in the United States, Italy and Spain. In each case, the material was cDNA or gDNA derived from T cells, B-cell-depleted T cells, or PBMCs.

The CDR3 is made up of 14 amino acids. V shed 4 bases and J shed 6 bases, with 13 bases lying between them. CDR1 MDHEN and CDR2 SYDVKM come from the germline V gene. Produced via immunoSEQ multiplex PCR; TCRdb's table is partial and in-frame only. The table has approximately 110,000 clones, 92% seen once. The sequence was collected from a man aged 50 to 60 with COVID-19, enrolled during active disease. Sequencing was performed on peripheral blood. This chain connects TRBV28 to TRBJ2-1, with D possibly being TRBD2 (6 bases). The DNA for the CDR3 is TGTGCCAGCAGTTGGGGACTTCCCCGCAATGAGCAGTTCTTC. Its protein product is CASSWGLPRNEQFF.